This T cell receptor beta chain appears in the sequencing data of a study of regulatory T cells in long-lasting Graves disease. The study's findings and limits: There were preferences for TRBV28, TRBJ1-2 and TRBJ2-5 in persistent disease. New patients shared more than 750 public clonotypes, fewer than the approximately 2,700 shared by persistent patients.

Arm-PCR of CDR3 regions and iRepertoire HTBI primers were used to build TCR beta libraries. One entry per CDR3 protein results from TCRdb running MiXCR on the multiplex PCR reads. The sample shows 400,000 to 500,000 distinct CDR3 sequences, approximately 14% of them seen only once. Time point here: newly diagnosed GD, antithyroid drugs for less than 3 months. PBMCs were the source of the RNA used for TCR sequencing. This clonotype showed up many times. What it binds is unknown. The germline CDR1 and CDR2 sequences are MNHEY and SVGAGI. V was pared by 2 bases and J by 9 bases, with 16 bases between. This CDR3 is 14 amino acids long. The same data also went into a second study, on T cells in Graves' hyperthyroidism and ophthalmopathy. That work contributes: Using the HTBI primer set, a first-round RT-PCR was run on the TCR CDR3.

The chain links TRBV6-5 to TRBJ2-5; unclear D gene. Sequences were derived from peripheral blood mononuclear cells (PBMCs), sampled at new diagnosis, from a patient treated with antithyroid drugs. The sequence derives from a woman in her 50s with Graves disease. CDR3 sequence: CASSYDPVSASQYF. The CDR3 region has the DNA TGTGCCAGCAGTTACGACCCTGTGAGTGCGTCCCAGTACTTC.